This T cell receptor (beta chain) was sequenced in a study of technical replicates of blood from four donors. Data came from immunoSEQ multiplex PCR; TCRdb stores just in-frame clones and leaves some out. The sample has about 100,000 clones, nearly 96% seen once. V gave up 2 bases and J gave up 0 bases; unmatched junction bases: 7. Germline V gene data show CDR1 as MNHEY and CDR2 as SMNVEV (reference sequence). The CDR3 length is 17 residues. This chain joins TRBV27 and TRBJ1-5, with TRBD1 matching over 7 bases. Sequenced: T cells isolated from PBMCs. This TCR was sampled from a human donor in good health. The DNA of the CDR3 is TGTGCCAGCAGTTTACAAGGGGGCAGGGGTAGCAATCAGCCCCAGCATTTT. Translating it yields CASSLQGGRGSNQPQHF.